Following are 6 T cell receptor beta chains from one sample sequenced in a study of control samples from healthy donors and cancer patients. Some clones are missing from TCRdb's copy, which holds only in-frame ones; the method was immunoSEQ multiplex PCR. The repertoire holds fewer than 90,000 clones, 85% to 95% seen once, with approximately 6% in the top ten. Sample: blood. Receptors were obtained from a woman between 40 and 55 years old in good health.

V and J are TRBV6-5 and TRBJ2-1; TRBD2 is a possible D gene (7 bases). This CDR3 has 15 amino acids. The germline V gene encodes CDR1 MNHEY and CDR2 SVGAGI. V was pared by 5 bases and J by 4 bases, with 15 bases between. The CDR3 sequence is CASSPWGGQYNEQFF. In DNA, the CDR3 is TGTGCCAGCAGTCCCTGGGGGGGGCAATACAATGAGCAGTTCTTC.

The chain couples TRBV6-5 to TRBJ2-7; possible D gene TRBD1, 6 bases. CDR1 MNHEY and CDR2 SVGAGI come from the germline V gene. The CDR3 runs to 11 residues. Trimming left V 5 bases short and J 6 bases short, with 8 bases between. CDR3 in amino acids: CASSPGVEQYF. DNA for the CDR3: TGTGCCAGCAGTCCAGGGGTCGAGCAGTACTTC.

DNA for the CDR3: TGTGCCAGCACCCCGGGACAGCATAATTCACCCCTCCACTTT. It translates to CASTPGQHNSPLHF. The V call is TRBV7-2, the J call TRBJ1-6; TRBD1 aligns across 7 bases. Germline loops: CDR1 SGHTA, CDR2 FQGNSA. CDR3 size: 14 residues. V was clipped by 7 bases and J by 5 bases; unmatched bases: 5. Full variable domain (rest looked up from reference TRBV7-2 and TRBJ1-6): GAGVSQSPSNKVTEKGKDVELRCDPISGHTALYWYRQSLGQGLEFLIYFQGNSAPDKSGLPSDRFSAERTGGSVSTLTIQRTQQEDSAVYLCASTPGQHNSPLHFGNGTRLTVT.

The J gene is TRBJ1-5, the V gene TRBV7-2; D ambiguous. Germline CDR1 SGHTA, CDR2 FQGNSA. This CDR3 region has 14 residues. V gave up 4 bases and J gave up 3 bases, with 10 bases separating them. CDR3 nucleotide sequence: TGTGCCAGCAGCTCCCTAGTATTCAATCAGCCCCAGCATTTT. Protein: CASSSLVFNQPQHF.

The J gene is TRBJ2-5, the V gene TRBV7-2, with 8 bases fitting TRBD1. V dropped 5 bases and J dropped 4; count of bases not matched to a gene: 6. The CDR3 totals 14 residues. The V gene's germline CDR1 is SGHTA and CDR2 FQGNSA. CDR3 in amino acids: CASSRGQGGETQYF. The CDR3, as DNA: TGTGCCAGCAGCCGTGGACAGGGTGGAGAGACCCAGTACTTC.

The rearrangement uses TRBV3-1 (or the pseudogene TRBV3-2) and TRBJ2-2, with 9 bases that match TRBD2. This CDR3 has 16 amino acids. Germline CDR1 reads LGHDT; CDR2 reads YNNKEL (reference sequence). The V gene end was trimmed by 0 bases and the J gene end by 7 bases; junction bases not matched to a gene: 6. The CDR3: CASSQEVGLAGGELFF. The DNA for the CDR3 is TGTGCCAGCAGCCAAGAGGTGGGACTAGCAGGCGGGGAGCTGTTTTTT.